The rows below give T cell receptor beta chains drawn from one sample of a study of T cells after yellow fever vaccination. One entry per CDR3 protein, called by TCRdb with MiXCR from the 5' RACE reads. The sample lists about 130,000 distinct CDR3 sequences, 6.5% to 8% occurring once. Source: CD4+ T cells sorted from PBMCs, taken about 10 days after the first yellow fever vaccination. Every receptor here comes from a man aged 18 to 29 who received the YFV17D yellow fever vaccine. CDR3s include the opening cysteine and the closing phenylalanine or tryptophan. D genes are given only for firm matches. Clone size, where shown, is once, few, many, or a class for clones that have expanded.

j_call: TRBJ1-6; v_call: TRBV20-1; d_call: -; clone_size: -; cdr3_nt: TGCAGTGCTAGAGAAGGGGGGGGCTGGAATAATTCACCCCTCCACTTT; cdr3_aa: CSAREGGGWNNSPLHF
j_call: TRBJ1-1; v_call: TRBV19; d_call: -; clone_size: many; cdr3_nt: TGTGCCAGTAGTCCTCACAGCGGAATCACTGAAGCTTTCTTT; cdr3_aa: CASSPHSGITEAFF
j_call: TRBJ1-1; v_call: TRBV12-3/TRBV12-4; d_call: TRBD1; clone_size: many; cdr3_nt: TGTGCCAGCAACCTAGGGGGACAGGGGGCTCAAACTGAAGCTTTCTTT; cdr3_aa: CASNLGGQGAQTEAFF
j_call: TRBJ2-1; v_call: TRBV5-6; d_call: -; clone_size: few; cdr3_nt: TGTGCCAGCAGCCCAGGGACCCTCCGACAGTTCTTC; cdr3_aa: CASSPGTLRQFF
j_call: TRBJ2-5; v_call: TRBV4-2; d_call: -; clone_size: many; cdr3_nt: TGTGCCAGCAGCCAATCCGTCGGGCTAAATGGAGAGACCCAGTACTTC; cdr3_aa: CASSQSVGLNGETQYF
j_call: TRBJ1-2; v_call: TRBV12-2; d_call: -; clone_size: -; cdr3_nt: TGTGCAAGTCGCTTAGAGGGAAGGGAGAACTATGGCTACACCTTC; cdr3_aa: CASRLEGRENYGYTF
j_call: TRBJ1-1; v_call: TRBV9; d_call: -; clone_size: few; cdr3_nt: TGTGCCAGCAGCGTCGAGATGAACACTGAAGCTTTCTTT; cdr3_aa: CASSVEMNTEAFF
j_call: TRBJ2-2; v_call: TRBV11-2; d_call: -; clone_size: many; cdr3_nt: TGTGCCAGCGGTTGGGGGGAACTATGGCTAGCTTCGACCGGGGAGCTGTTTTTT; cdr3_aa: CASGWGELWLASTGELFF
j_call: TRBJ2-7; v_call: TRBV18; d_call: -; clone_size: many; cdr3_nt: TGTGCCAGCTCACCCCAGGACCTCTACGAGCAGTACTTC; cdr3_aa: CASSPQDLYEQYF
j_call: TRBJ1-5; v_call: TRBV6-2/TRBV6-3; d_call: TRBD1; clone_size: many; cdr3_nt: TGTGCCAGCACCGACGACAGGGGGTACGGGAATCAGCCCCAGCATTTT; cdr3_aa: CASTDDRGYGNQPQHF
j_call: TRBJ2-3; v_call: TRBV5-1; d_call: -; clone_size: many; cdr3_nt: TGCGCCAGCAGCTTGTTCGGGGAAGATACGCAGTATTTT; cdr3_aa: CASSLFGEDTQYF